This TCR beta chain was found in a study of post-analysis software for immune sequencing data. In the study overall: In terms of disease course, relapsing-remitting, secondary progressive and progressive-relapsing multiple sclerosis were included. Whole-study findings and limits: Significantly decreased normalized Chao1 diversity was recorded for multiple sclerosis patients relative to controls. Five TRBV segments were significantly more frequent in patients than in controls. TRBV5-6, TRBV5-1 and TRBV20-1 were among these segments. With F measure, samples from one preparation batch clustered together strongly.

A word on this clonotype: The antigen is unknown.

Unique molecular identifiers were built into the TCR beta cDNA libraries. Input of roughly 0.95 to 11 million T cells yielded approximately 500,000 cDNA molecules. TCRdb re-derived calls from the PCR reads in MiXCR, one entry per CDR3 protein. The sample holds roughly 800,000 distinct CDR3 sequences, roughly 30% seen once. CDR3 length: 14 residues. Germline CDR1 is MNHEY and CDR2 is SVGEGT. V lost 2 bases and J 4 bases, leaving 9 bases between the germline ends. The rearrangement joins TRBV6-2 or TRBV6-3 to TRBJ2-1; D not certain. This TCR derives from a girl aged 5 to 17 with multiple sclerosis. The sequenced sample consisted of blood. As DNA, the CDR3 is TGTGCCAGCAGTTACGTTCCAGTGTACAATGAGCAGTTCTTC. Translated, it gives CASSYVPVYNEQFF.